This paragraph covers one TCR beta chain sequence. This sample stems from a study of cytomegalovirus exposure and HLA in healthy donors. This PCR relied on a set of 60 Vbeta primers and 13 Jbeta primers. Method: immunoSEQ multiplex PCR; TCRdb's copy keeps in-frame clones and lacks some. The sample carries around 120,000 clones, roughly 80% recorded once. This TCR came from a woman aged 40 to 50 in good health and CMV-seronegative. The sample taken for sequencing was PBMCs.

The CDR3 nucleotides read TGTGCCAGCAGTTACATGTCGACAGGTACCTTCGGGGAGCAGTACTTC. Amino acids: CASSYMSTGTFGEQYF. This chain links TRBV6-5 with TRBJ2-5, with TRBD1 as a possible D gene (6 bases). Germline CDR1 and CDR2: MNHEY and SVGAGI. V lost 2 bases, J lost 11 bases, and 24 bases lay in between. This CDR3 contains 16 residues.